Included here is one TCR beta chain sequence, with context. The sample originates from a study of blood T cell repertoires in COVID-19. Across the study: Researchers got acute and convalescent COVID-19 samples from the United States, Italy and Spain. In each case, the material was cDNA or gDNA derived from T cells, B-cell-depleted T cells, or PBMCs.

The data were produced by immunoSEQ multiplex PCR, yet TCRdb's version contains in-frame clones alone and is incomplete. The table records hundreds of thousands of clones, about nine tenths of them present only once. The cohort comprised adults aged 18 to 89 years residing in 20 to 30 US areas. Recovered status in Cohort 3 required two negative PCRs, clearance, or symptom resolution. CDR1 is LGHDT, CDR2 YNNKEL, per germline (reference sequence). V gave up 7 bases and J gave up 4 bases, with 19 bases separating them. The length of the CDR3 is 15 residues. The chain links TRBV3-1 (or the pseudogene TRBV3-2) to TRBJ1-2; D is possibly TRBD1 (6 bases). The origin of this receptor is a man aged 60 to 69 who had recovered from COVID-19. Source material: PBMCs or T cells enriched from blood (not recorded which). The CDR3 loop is CASTHTGGSSYGYTF. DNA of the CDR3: TGTGCCAGCACCCACACTGGGGGCAGTTCCTATGGCTACACCTTC.